The entry below describes one T cell receptor beta chain. The data were obtained in a study of shared clonotypes between healthy human individuals. Assay used: immunoSEQ multiplex PCR; TCRdb lists only in-frame clones, some missing. The sample has nearly 750,000 clones, over 55% seen once. The V gene's germline CDR1 is SGHRS and CDR2 YFSETQ. Deletions cut 5 bases from V and 7 bases from J, with 6 bases between. CDR3 length equals 11 residues. The sequencing sample was made of memory CD4+ T cells sorted from blood. Described subset: CD45RA-negative fraction. The origin of this receptor is a young woman in good health. The chain employs TRBV5-1 and TRBJ2-2, with D uncertain. The CDR3 is CASRGGGELFF. CDR3 sequence (DNA): TGCGCCAGCAGAGGTGGCGGGGAGCTGTTTTTT.